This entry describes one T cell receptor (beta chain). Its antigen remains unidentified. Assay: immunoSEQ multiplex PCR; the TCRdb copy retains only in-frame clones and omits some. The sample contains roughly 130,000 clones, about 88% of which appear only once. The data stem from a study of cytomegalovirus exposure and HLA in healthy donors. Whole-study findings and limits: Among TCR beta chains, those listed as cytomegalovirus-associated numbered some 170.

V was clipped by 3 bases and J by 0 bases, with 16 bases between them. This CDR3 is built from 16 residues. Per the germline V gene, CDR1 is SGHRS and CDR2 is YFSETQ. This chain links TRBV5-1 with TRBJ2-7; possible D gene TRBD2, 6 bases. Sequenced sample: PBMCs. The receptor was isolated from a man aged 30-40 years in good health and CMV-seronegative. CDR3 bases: TGCGCCAGCAGCTGGGCTCTAGCGCCAATCTCCTACGAGCAGTACTTC. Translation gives CASSWALAPISYEQYF.